The 32 T cell receptor beta chains below were found in one sample sequenced in a study of blood T cells in healthy people across ages (dated by TCRdb to the mid-2010s). The library was made by 5' RACE. Sequencer: Illumina HiSeq 2500. A second PCR of about 6 to 11 cycles was performed with a sample-barcoded 5' primer and a J-beta primer mix. TCRdb trimmed public reads at Q25 via fastp, called clones via MiXCR and kept in-frame beta chains. CDR3 protein duplicates are merged, each entry listing the most common genes and DNA. Here the sample has about 570,000 distinct CDR3 sequences; 27% occur a single time. The ten most abundant clones make up approximately 18% of the sample. Sequencing used blood. The receptor set was obtained from a woman in her 70s in good health.

This clonotype was observed a few times. CDR3 in amino acids: CASIPSYLSYNEQFF. CDR3 DNA: TGTGCCAGCATCCCCTCGTACTTATCCTACAATGAGCAGTTCTTC. This sequence joins TRBV6-2 or TRBV6-3 and TRBJ2-1; D remains ambiguous. V was shortened by 7 bases and J by 1 base, with 14 bases between the two germline ends. Per the germline V gene, CDR1 is MNHEY and CDR2 is SVGEGT. The CDR3 extends over 15 amino acids.

The genes are TRBV4-3 and TRBJ2-3; no reliable D call. V dropped 5 bases and J dropped 2 bases, with 17 bases sitting between them. The CDR3 loop spans 16 amino acids. Per the germline V gene, CDR1 is LGHNA and CDR2 is YSLEER. CDR3 loop: CASSAQRSKDTDTQYF. CDR3 in DNA: TGCGCCAGCAGCGCCCAAAGGAGTAAGGACACAGATACGCAGTATTTT.

The chain links TRBV11-1 to TRBJ2-3; 7 bases map to TRBD1. This CDR3 is 15 amino acids long. Per germline, CDR1 SGHAT and CDR2 FQDESV (reference sequence). Germline trimming cut 5 bases from V and 1 base from J; bases unmatched to any gene: 6. Here the CDR3 reads CASSPTGSGTDTQYF. The CDR3, as DNA: TGTGCCAGCAGCCCGACAGGGTCGGGCACAGATACGCAGTATTTT.

This clonotype was recorded at least ten times. The chain recombines TRBV20-1 with TRBJ2-1, with a possible D match to TRBD2 (7 bases). V lost 6 bases and J 3 bases, leaving 21 bases between the germline ends. The CDR3 loop spans 16 amino acids. Germline V gives CDR1 DFQATT, CDR2 SNEGSKA (reference sequence). This CDR3 is CSARGGAGENYNEQFF. CDR3 bases: TGCAGTGCAAGGGGGGGGGCTGGGGAAAACTACAATGAGCAGTTCTTC.

In this sample, this clonotype turned up many times. The rearrangement joins TRBV4-3 to TRBJ2-5; perhaps D is TRBD1 or TRBD2 (5 bases each). CDR3 length equals 17 residues. CDR1 LGHNA and CDR2 YSLEER come from the germline V gene. Trimming took off 3 bases at V and 2 bases at J, with 19 bases between the two ends. CDR3 coding DNA: TGCGCCAGCAGCCATGGTGGGGACGTGGGGCCTCAAGAGACCCAGTACTTC. It codes for CASSHGGDVGPQETQYF.

The chain employs TRBV7-2 and TRBJ2-2; 10 nucleotides align to TRBD2. There are 15 residues in the CDR3. Trimming cost V 6 bases and J 4 bases; bases outside gene matches: 5. Germline values: CDR1 SGHTA, CDR2 FQGNSA. The DNA for the CDR3 is TGTGCCAGCAGAGTATCTAGCGGGGGCACCGGGGAGCTGTTTTTT. Translation gives CASRVSSGGTGELFF.

This clonotype showed up just a few times. The chain uses TRBV5-1 and TRBJ2-5; TRBD1 is a possible D gene (5 bases). The germline gives CDR1 SGHRS, CDR2 YFSETQ. Trimming pared 5 bases from V and 1 base from J, leaving 12 bases between. The CDR3 extends over 14 amino acids. Written as DNA, the CDR3 is TGCGCCAGCAGAGTGCAGGGATCCCAAGAGACCCAGTACTTC. This gives the protein CASRVQGSQETQYF.

There are a few counts of this clonotype. The genes are TRBV7-9 and TRBJ2-1; tentative D call: TRBD2 (5 bases). The CDR3 runs 15 residues. Germline loops: CDR1 SEHNR, CDR2 FQNEAQ (reference sequence). V lost 7 bases, J lost 0 bases, and 13 bases lay in between. The CDR3 coding sequence is TGTGCCAGCACCCCGGTAGGGAGCTCCTACAATGAGCAGTTCTTC. Residues: CASTPVGSSYNEQFF.

This chain uses TRBV9 with TRBJ1-6; 7 bases align to TRBD1. V trimming: 0 bases; J trimming: 7 bases; junction bases outside the gene matches: 4. The V gene's germline CDR1 is SGDLS and CDR2 YYNGEE. CDR3 length: 15 amino acids. The CDR3 bases are TGTGCCAGCAGCGTAGAAGGGACAGCGAATTCACCCCTCCACTTT. The encoded protein is CASSVEGTANSPLHF.

This clonotype was found many times. The rearrangement links TRBV6-6 to TRBJ2-3; unclear D gene. V lost 0 bases and J 3 bases, leaving 13 bases between the germline ends. This CDR3 has 16 amino acids. Germline assignment: CDR1 MNHNY and CDR2 SVGAGI (reference sequence). The CDR3 nucleotides are TGTGCCAGCAGTTACTCGATTGCCCTGAGGACAGATACGCAGTATTTT. As protein: CASSYSIALRTDTQYF.

This clonotype appeared a few times. The gene calls are TRBV12-3 or TRBV12-4 and TRBJ1-2, with D perhaps TRBD1 (5 bases). V was shortened by 6 bases and J by 8 bases, with 13 bases between the two germline ends. The CDR3 is 12 amino acids. The CDR3 bases are TGTGCCAGCAGGTCAGGGTATGGGGGCTACACCTTC. It translates to CASRSGYGGYTF.

The J gene is TRBJ2-1, the V gene TRBV20-1; D uncertain. The DNA end is a closer match to TRBJ2-5, so the J assignment may be wrong. Germline CDR1 reads DFQATT; CDR2 reads SNEGSKA (reference sequence). CDR3 size: 14 residues. The CDR3 DNA is TGCAGTGCTAGAGGCCCGAACCTCCAAGAGACCCAGTACTTC. The encoded protein is CSARGPNLQETQYF.

V gene TRBV7-2 combines with J gene TRBJ2-2, with D perhaps TRBD2 (5 bases). CDR3 length: 14 amino acids. Germline V gene data show CDR1 as SGHTA and CDR2 as FQGNSA. Trimming shortened V by 5 bases and J by 5 bases, and 12 bases separated the two germline ends. CDR3 sequence: CASSLRGLTGELFF. CDR3 in DNA: TGTGCCAGCAGCCTCCGGGGTCTGACCGGGGAGCTGTTTTTT.

In this sample, this clonotype turned up once. J is TRBJ1-6 and V is TRBV30, with 10 bases that match TRBD1. This CDR3 has 15 amino acids. Germline V gives CDR1 GTSNPN, CDR2 SVGIG (reference sequence). V lost 3 bases to trimming and J lost 7 bases; unmatched junction nucleotides: 6. CDR3 bases: TGTGCCTGGAGATTGGGACAGGGGATGAATTCACCCCTCCACTTT. Residues: CAWRLGQGMNSPLHF. Looking up the rest from reference TRBV30 and TRBJ1-6 gives the full variable domain: SQTIHQWPATLVQPVGSPLSLECTVEGTSNPNLYWYRQAAGRGLQLLFYSVGIGQISSEVPQNLSASRPQDRQFILSSKKLLLSDSGFYLCAWRLGQGMNSPLHFGNGTRLTVT.

J is TRBJ2-5 and V is TRBV20-1, with D tentatively TRBD2 (6 bases). The CDR3 is 12 residues long. The germline V gene has CDR1 DFQATT and CDR2 SNEGSKA (reference sequence). The germline V and J ends were trimmed by 0 bases and 5 bases, with 7 bases remaining between them. CDR3 bases: TGCAGTGCTAGAGATCGGGGGGAGACCCAGTACTTC. It specifies CSARDRGETQYF.

The rearrangement uses TRBV6-2 or TRBV6-3 and TRBJ2-6, with D tentatively TRBD2 (6 bases). The CDR3 loop spans 18 amino acids. V was pared by 4 bases and J by 0 bases, with 16 bases between. Per germline, CDR1 MNHEY and CDR2 SVGEGT. DNA of the CDR3: TGTGCCAGCAGTTGGGGACTTTCCGTCCACTCTGGGGCCAACGTCCTGACTTTC. Translation gives CASSWGLSVHSGANVLTF.

The chain recombines TRBV5-5 with TRBJ1-2; 12 bases match TRBD1. Germline V CDR1 and CDR2: SGHKS, YYEKEE (reference sequence). This CDR3 is 14 amino acids long. The junction had 6 bases not matched to a gene; V was cut back by 4 bases and J by 8 bases. CDR3 residues: CASSPGTGGVGYTF. The CDR3 bases are TGTGCCAGCAGCCCCGGGACAGGGGGCGTCGGCTACACCTTC.

This clonotype was seen a handful of times. The chain couples TRBV7-6 to TRBJ1-4; D call uncertain. CDR3 length: 16 amino acids. The ends were cut back, 5 bases at V and 4 bases at J, with 17 bases in the middle. CDR1 is SGHVS, CDR2 FNYEAQ, per germline. CDR3 residues: CASSRNRLGNNEKLFF. CDR3 nucleotide sequence: TGTGCCAGCAGCCGCAACAGACTCGGGAATAATGAAAAACTGTTTTTT.

This clonotype was counted ten times or more. The chain has TRBV20-1 and TRBJ2-3; D might be TRBD1 (5 bases). Trimming removed 7 bases at V and 6 bases at J, with 11 bases between. CDR3 length equals 11 residues. Germline assignment: CDR1 DFQATT and CDR2 SNEGSKA (reference sequence). The CDR3 loop is CSVRVGDTQYF. CDR3 DNA: TGCAGTGTCAGGGTCGGGGATACGCAGTATTTT.

The table lists this clonotype with a few counts. The chain couples TRBV4-3 to TRBJ2-1; D ambiguous. The germline V gene encodes CDR1 LGHNA and CDR2 YSLEER. Deletions cut 1 base from V and 8 bases from J, with 12 bases between. This CDR3 spans 14 amino acids. The CDR3 DNA reads TGCGCCAGCAGCCAAGGGTCGGGTCGGTATGAGCAGTTCTTC. Its protein is CASSQGSGRYEQFF.

The rearrangement links TRBV18 to TRBJ1-2; the D is unclear. This CDR3 comprises 14 residues. Germline lookup yields CDR1 KGHSH and CDR2 LQKENI. Trimming cost V 3 bases and J 5 bases, with 13 bases left between them. The CDR3 sequence: CASSPREGLYGYTF. The CDR3 coding sequence is TGTGCCAGCTCACCCCGGGAGGGTTTATATGGCTACACCTTC.

This chain uses TRBV9 with TRBJ1-3; 10 bases fit TRBD1. After removal of 3 bases from V and 6 bases from J, the junction contained 6 bases not matched to a gene. From germline, CDR1 is SGDLS and CDR2 YYNGEE. CDR3 length: 15 residues. The CDR3 reads CASSASGTGANTIYF. CDR3 DNA: TGTGCCAGCAGCGCCTCAGGGACAGGGGCAAACACCATATATTTT.

This rearrangement joins TRBV20-1 to TRBJ2-1; possibly TRBD1 or TRBD2 for D (6 bases each). CDR1 is DFQATT and CDR2 is SNEGSKA in the germline V gene (reference sequence). The CDR3 consists of 14 residues. V was cut by 4 bases and J by 0 bases, with 10 bases left in between. The DNA for the CDR3 is TGCAGTGCTATCGGGGGCAGCTCCTACAATGAGCAGTTCTTC. Translated: CSAIGGSSYNEQFF.

This rearrangement joins TRBV7-9 to TRBJ1-1, with D tentatively TRBD1 (5 bases). Deletions cut 5 bases from V and 7 bases from J, with 17 bases between. The CDR3 runs 14 residues. CDR1 is SEHNR and CDR2 is FQNEAQ in the germline V gene (reference sequence). The CDR3 DNA sequence: TGTGCCAGCAGCCTCGAAGGGGTCTACGATGAAGCTTTCTTT. It encodes CASSLEGVYDEAFF.

This clonotype occurred a few times. The chain recombines TRBV6-5 with TRBJ1-4, with TRBD1 as a possible D gene (5 bases). The ends were cut back, 2 bases at V and 10 bases at J, with 11 bases in the middle. This CDR3 is 13 amino acids long. The germline V gene has CDR1 MNHEY and CDR2 SVGAGI. The CDR3 DNA is TGTGCCAGCAGTTACAACGGGGCTGGAAAACTGTTTTTT. This translates into CASSYNGAGKLFF.

The CDR3 nucleotides are TGTGCCAGCAGCCAAGATCTTCGGGCCCAAGAGACCCAGTACTTC. It encodes CASSQDLRAQETQYF. J is TRBJ2-5 and V is TRBV4-2; unclear D gene. Germline V gives CDR1 LGHNA, CDR2 YNFKEQ. The CDR3 loop spans 15 amino acids. V was clipped by 0 bases and J by 1 base, with 9 bases between them.

The V call is TRBV7-2, the J call TRBJ1-1; 9 bases match TRBD1. Germline CDR1 reads SGHTA; CDR2 reads FQGNSA. The CDR3 sequence is 16 residues long. V gave up 1 base and J gave up 3 bases; unmatched junction bases: 6. The CDR3 sequence: CASSLDRGRLYTEAFF. In nucleotides, the CDR3 is TGTGCCAGCAGCTTAGACAGGGGGCGATTGTACACTGAAGCTTTCTTT.

CDR3: CASSGGPSQFF. The DNA of the CDR3 is TGTGCCAGCAGCGGGGGTCCAAGTCAGTTCTTC. The chain uses TRBV9 and TRBJ2-1, with unresolved D. Trimming took off 3 bases at V and 13 bases at J, with 11 bases between the two ends. The CDR3 has 11 amino acids. Germline assignment: CDR1 SGDLS and CDR2 YYNGEE.

Turning to this clonotype: At one boundary the junction diverges from the germline segment, which might be a read error. The gene calls are TRBV11-3 and TRBJ2-5; TRBD1 might be the D (6 bases). The germline V gene has CDR1 SGHNT and CDR2 YENEEA. The CDR3 is made up of 12 amino acids. The CDR3 coding sequence is TGTGCCAGCAGCTTAGATCTGGGGACACGGTTCTTC. Protein product: CASSLDLGTRFF.

The chain joins TRBV7-9 to TRBJ2-7; 10 bases are shared with TRBD2. The V and J ends lost 1 base and 0 bases, in that order; junction bases with no gene match: 6. Germline CDR1 SEHNR, CDR2 FQNEAQ (reference sequence). The CDR3 runs to 17 residues. The CDR3 coding sequence is TGTGCCAGCAGCTTAGATCCCCAGCGGGGGGGCTCCTACGAGCAGTACTTC. Translated: CASSLDPQRGGSYEQYF. Using reference TRBV7-9 and TRBJ2-7 for the parts outside the CDR3, the full variable domain is DTGVSQNPRHKITKRGQNVTFRCDPISEHNRLYWYRQTLGQGPEFLTYFQNEAQLEKSRLLSDRFSAERPKGSFSTLEIQRTEQGDSAMYLCASSLDPQRGGSYEQYFGPGTRLTVT.

This clonotype was picked up one time. The V and J genes are TRBV19 and TRBJ1-1; 8 bases agree with TRBD1. V shed 4 bases, J shed 6 bases, and the junction held 7 bases outside the gene matches. The CDR3 has 14 residues. The germline V gene encodes CDR1 LNHDA and CDR2 SQIVND (reference sequence). CDR3 protein: CASSRIGQGAEAFF. The CDR3, as DNA: TGTGCCAGTAGTAGGATCGGACAGGGAGCTGAAGCTTTCTTT.

The J gene is TRBJ1-2, the V gene TRBV5-1; D gene ambiguous. Germline CDR1 and CDR2: SGHRS and YFSETQ. Trimming left V 1 base short and J 2 bases short, with 12 bases between. This CDR3 contains 15 residues. CDR3 DNA: TGCGCCAGCAGCTTGAGGCCCACTGGGAACTATGGCTACACCTTC. Translation: CASSLRPTGNYGYTF.